This T cell receptor beta chain stems from a study of T cell repertoires in cytomegalovirus infection. Study in general: Public TCR beta signatures were indicative of both CMV infection and a matching HLA type.

TCRdb reprocessed the reads via MiXCR and lists one record per CDR3 protein. The sample shows about 190,000 distinct CDR3 sequences, 8% to 10% of them seen only once. The CDR3 extends over 13 amino acids. The ends were cut back, 8 bases at V and 3 bases at J, with 14 bases in the middle. This clonotype was detected once. J is TRBJ2-7 and V is TRBV23-1; weak D call: TRBD2 (7 bases). TRBV23-1 is labeled an ORF, and its function is uncertain. Sequencing was performed on PBMCs. This TCR was recovered from a human donor in good health (CMV status not recorded). Some clones in this sample may be carry-over from other donors' samples. CDR3 amino acids: CASEPGGHYEQYF. The CDR3 nucleotides are TGCGCCAGCGAACCGGGGGGCCACTACGAGCAGTACTTC.